This TCR beta chain was sequenced during a study of CD8+ T cells in alopecia areata. Study observations and caveats: Possibly because of HLA-related factors, TCR sharing was less clear across patients than in mice. Especially in alopecia totalis/universalis, lesional scalp showed greater clonality than normal scalp did.

CD4+ and CD8+ T cells were sorted from PBMCs. cDNA prepared by RNA extraction and subsequent reverse transcription served as the template for sequencing. Measured with immunoSEQ multiplex PCR; TCRdb has only the in-frame clones, and not every one. The table includes roughly 150,000 clones, around 55% detected once. The V and J ends lost 6 bases and 0 bases respectively, with 12 bases between them. Germline V gives CDR1 MNHEY, CDR2 SMNVEV (reference sequence). This CDR3 spans 15 amino acids. As for this clone: Its antigen is still unknown.

The V and J genes are TRBV27 and TRBJ2-1; D might be TRBD2 (5 bases). This clonotype was sampled from a human donor in good health. The sequenced sample was CD4+ T cells sorted from blood. In DNA form, the CDR3 reads TGTGCCAGCAGCCCGGACTTCAGCTCCTACAATGAGCAGTTCTTC. It encodes CASSPDFSSYNEQFF.